Listed below are T cell receptor beta chains from one sample, sequenced in a study of shared clonotypes between healthy human individuals. The protocol was immunoSEQ multiplex PCR, while the TCRdb copy is restricted to in-frame clones and leaves out a portion. The profile shows some 2 million clones, about 95% of them singletons. The material sequenced was naive CD8+ T cells sorted from blood. Receptor source: a man between 18 and 35 years old in good health. Both conserved end residues are part of each CDR3. Clone size is not always given. Where it is, it says once, few, many or a class for expanded clones.

length: 15
V: TRBV25-1
size: once
CDR3: CASSPIGQSNQPQHF

length: 16
V: TRBV13
size: .
CDR3: CASGGATWVNTGELFF

length: 15
V: TRBV4-1
size: .
CDR3: CASSQGLANSYEQYF

length: 15
V: TRBV30
size: .
CDR3: CAWSVLGLSGRGLDF

length: 15
V: TRBV7-9
size: .
CDR3: CASSSAGQGTYEQYF

length: 14
V: TRBV27
size: .
CDR3: CASSTGYSNQPQHF

length: 15
V: TRBV5-1
size: .
CDR3: CASSLYGQGLDTQYF

length: 15
V: TRBV27
size: .
CDR3: CASSSRLASSYEQYF

length: 15
V: TRBV6-5
size: .
CDR3: CASSYSTGSTGELFF

length: 15
V: TRBV7-9
size: .
CDR3: CASSDRERGSTEAFF

length: 16
V: TRBV6-6
size: .
CDR3: CASTDAGRNSNQPQHF

length: 16
V: TRBV7-2
size: .
CDR3: CASSLALGGPGNTIYF

length: 17
V: TRBV23-1
size: .
CDR3: CASSQSATAYSNQPQHF

length: 15
V: TRBV7-9
size: .
CDR3: CASSLDYGELGEQYF

length: 15
V: TRBV4-1
size: .
CDR3: CASSQKGTGLYEQYF

length: 14
V: TRBV4-3
size: .
CDR3: CASSQGWGDGELFF

length: 14
V: TRBV2
size: .
CDR3: CASSEERGRYGYTF

length: 15
V: TRBV7-8
size: .
CDR3: CASSLPGGDNNEQFF

length: 13
V: TRBV11-2
size: .
CDR3: CASSLGSANTQYF

length: 12
V: TRBV7-9
size: .
CDR3: CASSLEGEKLFF

length: 15
V: TRBV27
size: .
CDR3: CASSPTSGASYEQYF

length: 13
V: TRBV4-1
size: few
CDR3: CASSPGQSYEQYF

length: 14
V: TRBV7-6
size: .
CDR3: CASSPGQSSYEQYF

length: 16
V: TRBV5-3
size: .
CDR3: CARSKVSRCGANVLTF

length: 14
V: TRBV6-5
size: .
CDR3: CASSYGGQTYEQYF

length: 13
V: TRBV6-1
size: .
CDR3: CATDGQRTYEQYF

length: 15
V: TRBV7-6
size: .
CDR3: CASSLAQGVLDEQYF